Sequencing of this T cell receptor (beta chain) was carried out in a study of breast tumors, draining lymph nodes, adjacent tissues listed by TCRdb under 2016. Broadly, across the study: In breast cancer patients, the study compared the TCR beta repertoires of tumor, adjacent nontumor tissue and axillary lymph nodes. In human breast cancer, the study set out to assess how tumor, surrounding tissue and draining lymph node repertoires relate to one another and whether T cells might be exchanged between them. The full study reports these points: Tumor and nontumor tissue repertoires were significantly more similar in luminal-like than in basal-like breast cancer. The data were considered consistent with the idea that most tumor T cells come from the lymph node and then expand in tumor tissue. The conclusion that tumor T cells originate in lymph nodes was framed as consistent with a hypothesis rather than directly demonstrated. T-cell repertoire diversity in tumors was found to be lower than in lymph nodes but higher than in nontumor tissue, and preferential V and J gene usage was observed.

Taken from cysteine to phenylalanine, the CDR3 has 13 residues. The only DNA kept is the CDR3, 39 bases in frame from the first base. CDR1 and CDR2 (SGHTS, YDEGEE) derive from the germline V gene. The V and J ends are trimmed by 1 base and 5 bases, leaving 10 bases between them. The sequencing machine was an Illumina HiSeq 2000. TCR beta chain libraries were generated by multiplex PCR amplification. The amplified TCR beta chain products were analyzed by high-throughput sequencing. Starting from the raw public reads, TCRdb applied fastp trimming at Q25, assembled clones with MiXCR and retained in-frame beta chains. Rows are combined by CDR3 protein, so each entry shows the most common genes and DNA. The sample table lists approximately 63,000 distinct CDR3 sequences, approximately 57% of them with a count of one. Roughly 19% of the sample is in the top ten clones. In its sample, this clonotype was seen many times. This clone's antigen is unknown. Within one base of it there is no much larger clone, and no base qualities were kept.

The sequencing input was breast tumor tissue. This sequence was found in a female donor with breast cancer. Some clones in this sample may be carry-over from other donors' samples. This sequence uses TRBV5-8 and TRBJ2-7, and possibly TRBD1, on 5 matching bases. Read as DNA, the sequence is TGTGCCAGCAGCTTGAGGCAGGGCCACGAGCAGTACTTC. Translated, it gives CASSLRQGHEQYF.